The 18 T cell receptor beta chains presented below share a single source sample, sequenced in a study. Tregs were sorted as CD4+CD25+CD127-/low cells. TCRdb reprocessed the 5' RACE reads via MiXCR and lists one record per CDR3 protein. The sample records around 34,000 distinct CDR3 sequences, over 25% being singletons. The sample comprised tumor-infiltrating Tregs sorted from the breast tumor. These receptor sequences come from a female donor with breast cancer.

This clonotype is labeled medium-sized (0.01 to 0.1%). The chain is built from TRBV20-1 and TRBJ2-7; TRBD2 matches 8 bases. This CDR3 has 14 residues. Looked up from germline, CDR1 is DFQATT and CDR2 is SNEGSKA (reference sequence). V shed 1 base, J shed 2 bases, and the junction held 4 bases outside the gene matches. CDR3 DNA sequence: TGCAGTGCTAGAGTGCCTAGCGGGCCCTACGAGCAGTACTTC. It specifies CSARVPSGPYEQYF.

The rearrangement joins TRBV4-2 to TRBJ1-6; 7 nucleotides align to TRBD1. This CDR3 spans 16 amino acids. Per germline, CDR1 LGHNA and CDR2 YNFKEQ. V lost 0 bases, J lost 8 bases, and 7 bases stayed unmatched. CDR3 loop: CASSQDEGAQYSPLHF. The CDR3, as DNA: TGTGCCAGCAGCCAAGATGAGGGGGCGCAGTATTCACCCCTCCACTTT.

This clonotype was recorded a few times. The chain joins TRBV5-8 to TRBJ1-5, with D unclear. CDR1 is SGHTS, CDR2 YDEGEE, per germline. With 1 base removed from V and 4 bases from J, the gap between germline ends came to 0 bases. The CDR3 covers 11 residues. The CDR3 reads CASSLNQPQHF. The CDR3 nucleotides are TGTGCCAGCAGCTTGAATCAGCCCCAGCATTTT.

The CDR3 reads CASSYSRGTYNEQFF. The CDR3 DNA is TGTGCCAGCAGTTACTCGCGAGGGACTTACAATGAGCAGTTCTTC. This chain connects TRBV6-6 to TRBJ2-1; maybe TRBD2 (6 bases). The V end was cut by 0 bases, the J end by 4 bases, with 10 bases between. Looked up from germline, CDR1 is MNHNY and CDR2 is SVGAGI (reference sequence). The CDR3 has 15 residues.

This clonotype was seen ten or more times. The rearrangement links TRBV7-9 to TRBJ1-3, with 7 bases lining up with TRBD1. Germline V lookup: CDR1 SEHNR, CDR2 FQNEAQ (reference sequence). The CDR3 runs 17 residues. Losses at the gene ends were 1 base for V and 1 base for J; bases not matched to a gene: 7. CDR3 residues: CASSLGIQGISGNTIYF. CDR3 DNA: TGTGCCAGCAGCTTAGGGATACAGGGGATTTCTGGAAACACCATATATTTT.

This clonotype was found a few times. This rearrangement joins TRBV12-3 or TRBV12-4 to TRBJ1-1; no definite D call. V dropped 5 bases and J dropped 9 bases, with 19 bases sitting between them. This CDR3 has 14 residues. The CDR3 DNA reads as TGTGCCAGCAGTCCCCGGGAAGGTGCGGCTAAAGCTTTCTTT. It yields the protein CASSPREGAAKAFF.

The chain is built from TRBV29-1 and TRBJ1-1; possible D gene TRBD1, 6 bases. V was cut by 6 bases and J by 1 base, with 9 bases left in between. CDR3 length: 12 amino acids. The germline gives CDR1 SQVTM, CDR2 ANQGSEA. This CDR3 is CSVKQGNTEAFF. The CDR3 DNA follows: TGCAGCGTCAAACAGGGGAACACTGAAGCTTTCTTT.

This clonotype was observed a few times. A much more abundant neighbour one base away suggests this may be a read error. The V and J genes are TRBV2 and TRBJ2-1; D uncertain. V lost 9 bases to trimming and J lost 0 bases, with 9 bases between them. The CDR3 is 13 amino acids. CDR1 is SNHLY and CDR2 is FYNNEI in the germline V gene. The chain's CDR3 is CASRLSSYNEQFF. DNA of the CDR3: TGTGCCAGTCGGTTGAGCTCCTACAATGAGCAGTTCTTC.

Concerning this clonotype: Possible read error: a much larger clone is one base away. The DNA is left out, because the CDR3 cannot be placed on it with certainty; the CDR3 is given as TCRdb lists it. The chain recombines TRBV9 with TRBJ1-1; the table assigns TRBD1, which was not confirmed against the DNA. The CDR3 numbers 13 amino acids, ends counted. Germline V CDR1 and CDR2: SGDLS, YYNGEE. The CDR3 here is CASSVGGGTEASF.

The chain recombines TRBV30 with TRBJ1-1, with D unresolved. The CDR3 is 12 amino acids. The germline gives CDR1 GTSNPN, CDR2 SVGIG (reference sequence). With 0 bases removed from V and 3 bases from J, the gap between germline ends came to 5 bases. The CDR3 sequence is CAWSVVDTEAFF. In nucleotides, the CDR3 is TGTGCCTGGAGTGTAGTGGACACTGAAGCTTTCTTT.

This clonotype was seen repeatedly, ten times or more. The chain joins TRBV10-1 to TRBJ1-6, with D uncertain. Germline CDR1 and CDR2: WNHNN and SYGVQD (reference sequence). V shed 6 bases and J shed 6 bases, with 9 bases lying between them. The CDR3 length is 13 residues. In DNA, the CDR3 is TGCGCCAGCAGCGGCAGCCTTAATTCACCCCTCCACTTT. Its protein is CASSGSLNSPLHF.

The chain has TRBV12-3 or TRBV12-4 and TRBJ1-2; D is unclear. This CDR3 is 14 amino acids long. Deletions cut 3 bases from V and 4 bases from J, with 12 bases between. CDR3 amino acids: CASSFRSEGYGYTF. The CDR3 nucleotides are TGTGCCAGCAGTTTTAGGTCCGAAGGCTATGGCTACACCTTC.

A word on this clonotype: As the CDR3 is not closed by the conserved phenylalanine or tryptophan, this likely results from a read error. This chain links TRBV24-1 with TRBJ2-7; 16 bases are a match to TRBD2. The length of the CDR3 is 16 residues. Germline V gene sequence: CDR1 KGHDR, CDR2 SFDVKD. The junction had 4 bases not matched to a gene; V was cut back by 7 bases and J by 2 bases. CDR3 protein: CATSPGLAGGPYEQYS. The CDR3 DNA is TGTGCCACCAGCCCGGGACTAGCGGGAGGGCCCTACGAGCAGTACTCC.

For this clonotype: The junction and the germline gene differ at one end; a read error may be behind it. This chain uses TRBV7-8 with TRBJ2-7; tentatively, D is TRBD1 (6 bases). CDR3 length: 15 amino acids. The germline gives CDR1 SGHVS, CDR2 FQNEAQ. For the CDR3, the DNA is TGTGCCAGCAGCTCCCACCCCCAGGGGCGCTACGAGCGGTACTTC. Translation gives CASSSHPQGRYERYF.

A word on this clonotype: This may stem from a read error, because a much larger clone lies one nucleotide away. The chain recombines TRBV20-1 with TRBJ2-5; a possible D gene is TRBD2 (7 bases). CDR3 length: 14 residues. Between the trimmed V and J ends, which lost 4 bases and 5 bases, there was a span of 17 bases. CDR1 is DFQATT, CDR2 SNEGSKA, per germline (reference sequence). CDR3 protein: CSATGAGRGETQYF. The CDR3, as DNA: TGCAGTGCTACAGGAGCGGGAAGGGGGGAGACCCAGTACTTC.

By share of the sample, this clonotype is medium-sized. The gene calls are TRBV7-9 and TRBJ1-1; unclear D gene. CDR1 and CDR2 from the germline V gene are SEHNR and FQNEAQ (reference sequence). CDR3 length: 13 amino acids. V was clipped by 0 bases and J by 0 bases, with 2 bases between them. The CDR3 reads CASSLALNTEAFF. CDR3 in DNA: TGTGCCAGCAGCTTAGCGTTGAACACTGAAGCTTTCTTT.

The chain joins TRBV29-1 to TRBJ2-5; D is ambiguous. V gave up 5 bases and J gave up 3 bases, with 10 bases separating them. Germline loops: CDR1 SQVTM, CDR2 ANQGSEA. The CDR3 is made up of 12 amino acids. In DNA form, the CDR3 reads TGCAGCGTTATCCGGGTAGAAGAGACCCAGTACTTC. The encoded protein is CSVIRVEETQYF. The entire variable domain, with the rest obtained from reference TRBV29-1 and TRBJ2-5, is as follows: SAVISQKPSRDICQRGTSLTIQCQVDSQVTMMFWYRQQPGQSLTLIATANQGSEATYESGFVIDKFPISRPNLTFSTLTVSNMSPEDSSIYLCSVIRVEETQYFGPGTRLLVL.

This clonotype showed up just a few times. This chain joins TRBV20-1 and TRBJ2-3; TRBD2 is a possible D gene (6 bases). Germline CDR1 is DFQATT and CDR2 is SNEGSKA (reference sequence). With 4 bases removed from V and 4 bases from J, the gap between germline ends came to 9 bases. The length of the CDR3 is 12 residues. The CDR3 coding sequence is TGCAGTGCTAACGGGGAGGCAGATACGCAGTATTTT. Its translation is CSANGEADTQYF.